The subject of this entry is one T cell receptor beta chain. The data stem from a study of blood T cell repertoires in COVID-19. Study-wide background: Some COVID-19 samples were acute and others convalescent; all came from the United States, Italy and Spain. Sample material is recorded as cDNA or gDNA derived from T cells, B-cell-depleted T cells, or PBMCs.

In the original processing: Estimation of nucleated cell counts was performed using reference gene primer amplification. Sequencing was performed with immunoSEQ multiplex PCR; in TCRdb, only in-frame clones are kept and a portion is missing. Clonal size and the V and J genes are those of that table, whereas D and trimming came from the DNA. The sample includes roughly 180,000 clones, about 83% of them seen just once. The TCR comes from a woman aged 45-59 years in a cohort exposed to, infected with or recovered from COVID-19 (not recorded which). Material for sequencing was PBMCs or T cells enriched from blood (not recorded which).

DNA for the CDR3: TGTGCCACCGATTCGGCGGGCACTGAAGCTTTCTTT. It is translated as CATDSAGTEAFF. This chain links TRBV19 with TRBJ1-1, with D unresolved. Looked up from germline, CDR1 is LNHDA and CDR2 is SQIVND (reference sequence). CDR3 size: 12 residues. The V end lost 10 bases, the J end lost 4 bases, and 13 bases lay between the germline ends.